This T cell receptor beta chain was obtained from a study of blood T cell repertoires in COVID-19. Overall study: Acute and convalescent COVID-19 specimens originated in the United States, Italy and Spain. T cells, B-cell-depleted T cells, or PBMCs provided the cDNA or gDNA that served as material.

Some clones are missing from TCRdb's copy, which holds only in-frame ones; the method was immunoSEQ multiplex PCR. The sample has around 100,000 clones, roughly 85% seen once; the top ten hold 3% to 3.5%. Looked up from germline, CDR1 is SNHLY and CDR2 is FYNNEI. There are 14 residues in the CDR3. Trimming stripped 6 bases from V and 1 base from J, with 12 bases between. Sequences were obtained from peripheral blood. The chain joins TRBV2 to TRBJ2-5, with TRBD2 as a possible D gene (5 bases). This sequence was found in a man aged 50 to 60 in a cohort sampled during active COVID-19. CDR3 DNA: TGTGCCAGCAGCGTCCCTAGCCTCCAAGAGACCCAGTACTTC. It encodes CASSVPSLQETQYF.